These T cell receptor beta chains were read from a single sample in a study of blood T cell repertoires in COVID-19. TCRdb's copy holds only in-frame clones and misses some; the assay was immunoSEQ multiplex PCR. The table records 52,000 or so clones, roughly 86% of them present only once. Input material: peripheral blood. The receptors come from a man in his forties with COVID-19, enrolled during active disease. Each CDR3 is given with its conserved first and last residue. D genes are given only for firm matches. Clone size appears in some rows only: once, few, many, or a class for an expanded clone.

>TRBV7-9|TRBJ2-7|NA|NA
TGTGCCAGCAGCTTAGTTTTTGGGCACGAGCAGTACTTC
CASSLVFGHEQYF
>TRBV5-1|TRBJ2-2|NA|NA
TGCGCCAGCAGCCAGTCGCAGAACACCGGGGAGCTGTTTTTT
CASSQSQNTGELFF
>TRBV18|TRBJ1-1|NA|NA
TGTGCCAGCTCACCGACAGCATTGAACACTGAAGCTTTCTTT
CASSPTALNTEAFF
>TRBV6-2/TRBV6-3|TRBJ1-2|NA|few
TGTGCCAGCAGTTACGGAGGGGCGGGTGGCTACACCTTC
CASSYGGAGGYTF
>TRBV7-9|TRBJ2-5|NA|NA
TGTGCCAGCAGCAAAACTCCCATGGAGACCCAGTACTTC
CASSKTPMETQYF
>TRBV19|TRBJ1-2|NA|NA
TGTGCCAGTAGTCCTCAAGGGGATGGCTACACCTTC
CASSPQGDGYTF
>TRBV28|TRBJ1-6|NA|NA
TGTGCCAGCTGTGGCCAATTCGATTCACCCCTCCACTTT
CASCGQFDSPLHF
>TRBV9|TRBJ2-5|TRBD2|NA
TGTGCCAGCAGCTTTGGACTAGCGGAGGGAGAGACCCAGTACTTC
CASSFGLAEGETQYF
>TRBV2|TRBJ2-7|NA|NA
TGTGCCAGCAGAGGCGGGACAGTTCCCTACGAGCAGTACTTC
CASRGGTVPYEQYF
>TRBV7-6|TRBJ1-2|NA|NA
TGTGCCAGCAGCCCTAAGGAATGGGGACTTAGAGGCTACACCTTC
CASSPKEWGLRGYTF
>TRBV3-1/TRBV3-2|TRBJ2-7|NA|NA
TGTGCCAGCAGCCTATATACGCGAACAGGGCCCCGGAGCGAGCAGTACTTC
CASSLYTRTGPRSEQYF
>TRBV21-1|TRBJ1-2|NA|NA
TGTGCCAGCAGCAAAGAGAGGACAAGACTCTATGGCTACACCTTC
CASSKERTRLYGYTF
>TRBV9|TRBJ2-2|NA|few
TGTGCCAGCAGCGTAGATGAGGGTCGGCTGTTTTTT
CASSVDEGRLFF
>TRBV15|TRBJ2-2|NA|NA
TGTGCCACCAGCGGCGGGGCGGGGAGCGGTCGCACCGGGGAGCTGTTTTTT
CATSGGAGSGRTGELFF
>TRBV5-1|TRBJ2-7|NA|NA
TGCGCCAGCAGCTTGGGGCTAGCCCATGCTAATTCGGGCGAGCAGTACTTC
CASSLGLAHANSGEQYF
>TRBV7-2|TRBJ1-5|NA|NA
TGTGCCAGCAGCTTAGGGGTGGCGGGCAATCAGCCCCAGCATTTT
CASSLGVAGNQPQHF
>TRBV19|TRBJ2-2|TRBD2|NA
TGTGCCAGTAGTGTTCTGAGCGGGGGGGCAAGCGGGGAGCTGTTTTTT
CASSVLSGGASGELFF
>TRBV14|TRBJ2-6|NA|NA
TGTGCCAGCAGCCAAGCACTAGGCTCTGGGGCCAACGTCCTGACTTTC
CASSQALGSGANVLTF
>TRBV6-1|TRBJ1-5|NA|once
TGTGCCAGCAGTGGGACTTCGTCGGACGGAAAAAATCAGCCCCAGCATTTT
CASSGTSSDGKNQPQHF
>TRBV10-1|TRBJ2-7|NA|NA
TGCGCCAGCAGTCAGGAAGGGGTCTACGAGCAGTACTTC
CASSQEGVYEQYF
>TRBV25-1|TRBJ2-7|NA|NA
TGTGCCAGCAGTGAAACGGTCGTACGGGGGGCGGGAGAGCAGTACTTC
CASSETVVRGAGEQYF
>TRBV14|TRBJ1-6|NA|NA
TGTGCCAGCAGCCACAGGGCCTATAATTCACCCCTCCACTTT
CASSHRAYNSPLHF